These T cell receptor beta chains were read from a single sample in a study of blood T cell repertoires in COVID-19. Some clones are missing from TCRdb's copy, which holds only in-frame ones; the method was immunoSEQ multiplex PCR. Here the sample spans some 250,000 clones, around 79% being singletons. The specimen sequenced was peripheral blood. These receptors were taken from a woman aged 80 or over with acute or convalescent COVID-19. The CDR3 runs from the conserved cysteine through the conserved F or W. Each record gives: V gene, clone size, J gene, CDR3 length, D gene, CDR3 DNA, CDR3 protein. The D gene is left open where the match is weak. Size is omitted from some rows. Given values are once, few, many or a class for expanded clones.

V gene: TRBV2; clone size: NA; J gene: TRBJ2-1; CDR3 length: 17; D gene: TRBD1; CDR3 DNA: TGTGCCAGCAAGCCCAGAGCCGGGACAGGGTTTCGGAATGAGCAGTTCTTC; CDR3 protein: CASKPRAGTGFRNEQFF
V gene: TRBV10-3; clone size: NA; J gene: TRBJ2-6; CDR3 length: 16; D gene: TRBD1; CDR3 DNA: TGTGCCACCACAGCGACAGGGGGAGCTGGGGCCAACGTCCTGACTTTC; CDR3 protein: CATTATGGAGANVLTF
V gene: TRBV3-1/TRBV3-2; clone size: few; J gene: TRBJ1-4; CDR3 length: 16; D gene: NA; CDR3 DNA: TGTGCCAGCAGCCGGCGGGGCGGGACAACTAATGAAAAACTGTTTTTT; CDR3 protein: CASSRRGGTTNEKLFF
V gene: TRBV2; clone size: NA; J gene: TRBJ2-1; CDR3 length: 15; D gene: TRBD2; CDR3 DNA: TGTGCCAGCAGATATAGCGGGAGGGCTTACAATGAGCAGTTCTTC; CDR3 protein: CASRYSGRAYNEQFF
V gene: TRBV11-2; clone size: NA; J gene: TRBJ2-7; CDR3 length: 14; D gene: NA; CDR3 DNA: TGTGCCAGCAGTATCGGACAGAATTCCTACGAGCAGTACTTC; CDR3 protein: CASSIGQNSYEQYF
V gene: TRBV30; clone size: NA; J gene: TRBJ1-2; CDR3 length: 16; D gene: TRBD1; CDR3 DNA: TGTGCCGGAACGACAGGGGGCGCGTTCAAGACTCATGGCTACACCTTC; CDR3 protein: CAGTTGGAFKTHGYTF
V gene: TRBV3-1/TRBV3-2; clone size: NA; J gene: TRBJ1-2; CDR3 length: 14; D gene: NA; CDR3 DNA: TGTGCCAGCAGCCAAAACAGGGTACCCTATGGCTACACCTTC; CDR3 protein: CASSQNRVPYGYTF
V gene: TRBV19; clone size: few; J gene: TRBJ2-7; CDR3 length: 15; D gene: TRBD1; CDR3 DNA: TGTGCCAGTAGTATAAACCTGGGACAGGGTGGCGAGCAGTACTTC; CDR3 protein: CASSINLGQGGEQYF
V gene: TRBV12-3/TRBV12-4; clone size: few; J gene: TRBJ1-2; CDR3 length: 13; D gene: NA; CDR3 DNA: TGTGCCAGCAGTTTGGAGGGATCCGGTGGCTACACCTTC; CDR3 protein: CASSLEGSGGYTF
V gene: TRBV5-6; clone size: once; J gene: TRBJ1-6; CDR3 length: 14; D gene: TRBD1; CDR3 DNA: TGTGCCAGCACTCACGGGACAGGGGATTCACCCCTCCACTTT; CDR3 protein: CASTHGTGDSPLHF
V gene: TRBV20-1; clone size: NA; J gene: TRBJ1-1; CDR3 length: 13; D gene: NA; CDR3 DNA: TGCAGTGCTAGTCGAGGGTTAGACACTGAAGCTTTCTTT; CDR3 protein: CSASRGLDTEAFF
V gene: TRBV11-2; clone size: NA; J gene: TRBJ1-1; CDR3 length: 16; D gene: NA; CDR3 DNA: TGTGCCAGCAGCTTAGATGGGGCCCAGAGGAACACTGAAGCTTTCTTT; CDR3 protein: CASSLDGAQRNTEAFF
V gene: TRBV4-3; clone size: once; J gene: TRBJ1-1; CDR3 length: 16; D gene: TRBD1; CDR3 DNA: TGCGCCAGCAGCCAGGCTTGGACAGGGGGCTCAACTGAAGCTTTCTTT; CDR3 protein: CASSQAWTGGSTEAFF
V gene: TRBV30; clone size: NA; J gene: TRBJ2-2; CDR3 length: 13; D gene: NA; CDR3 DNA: TGTGCCTGGACCCAAGTCGGTCCCGGGGAGCTGTTTTTT; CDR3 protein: CAWTQVGPGELFF
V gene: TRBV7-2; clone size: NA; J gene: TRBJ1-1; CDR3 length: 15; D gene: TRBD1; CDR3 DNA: TGTGCCAGCAGCTTAACAGGGGACAAGAACACTGAAGCTTTCTTT; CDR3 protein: CASSLTGDKNTEAFF
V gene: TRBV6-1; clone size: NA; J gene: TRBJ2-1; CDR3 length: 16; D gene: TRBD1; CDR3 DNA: TGTGCCAGCAGTGAGGACACAGGGGTCCCATACAATGAGCAGTTCTTC; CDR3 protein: CASSEDTGVPYNEQFF
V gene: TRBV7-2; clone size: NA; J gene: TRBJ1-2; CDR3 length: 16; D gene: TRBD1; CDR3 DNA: TGTGCCAGCAGCGCAAACCCGGGACAGGACAACTATGGCTACACCTTC; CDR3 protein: CASSANPGQDNYGYTF
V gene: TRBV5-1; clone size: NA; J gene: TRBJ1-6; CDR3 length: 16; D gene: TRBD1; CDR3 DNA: TGCGCCAGCAGCGATCAGGGGGCGCTTACAAATTCACCCCTCCACTTT; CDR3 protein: CASSDQGALTNSPLHF
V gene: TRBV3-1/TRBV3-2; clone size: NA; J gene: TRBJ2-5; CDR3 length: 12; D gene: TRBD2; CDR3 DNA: TGTGCCAGCAGCCAGGCTAGCGGGGCGGCGTACTTC; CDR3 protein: CASSQASGAAYF
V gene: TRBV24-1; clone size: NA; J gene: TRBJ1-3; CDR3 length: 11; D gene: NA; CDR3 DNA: TGCACCCCAGGTCCTGGAAACACCATATATTTT; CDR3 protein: CTPGPGNTIYF
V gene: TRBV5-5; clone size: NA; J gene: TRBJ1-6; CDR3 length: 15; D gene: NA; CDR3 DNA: TGTGCCAGCAGCTTCTCCGATAGCTATAATTCACCCCTCCACTTT; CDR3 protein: CASSFSDSYNSPLHF
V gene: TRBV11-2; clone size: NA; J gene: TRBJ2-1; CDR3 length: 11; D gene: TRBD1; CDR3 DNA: TGTGCCAGCAGCTCAGGACAGGTGCAGTTCTTC; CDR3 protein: CASSSGQVQFF
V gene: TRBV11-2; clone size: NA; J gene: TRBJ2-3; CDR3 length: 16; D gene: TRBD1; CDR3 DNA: TGTGCCAGCAGCGGAGACGGGGGACAGGGTTCAGATACGCAGTATTTT; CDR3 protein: CASSGDGGQGSDTQYF
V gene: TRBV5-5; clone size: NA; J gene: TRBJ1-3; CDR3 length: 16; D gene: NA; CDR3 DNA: TGTGCCAGCAGCCACTCTGGGGAGGAGTCTGGAAACACCATATATTTT; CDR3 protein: CASSHSGEESGNTIYF
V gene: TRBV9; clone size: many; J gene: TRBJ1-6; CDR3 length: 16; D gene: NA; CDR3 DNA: TGTGCCAGCAGCGTAGACAGTTGGGGGCTTCATTCACCCCTCCACTTT; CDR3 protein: CASSVDSWGLHSPLHF
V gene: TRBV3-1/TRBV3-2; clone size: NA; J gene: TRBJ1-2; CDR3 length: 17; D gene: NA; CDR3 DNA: TGTGCCAGCAGCCTTCGGGCAGGGTACCAGCTTCAGATTGGCTACACCTTC; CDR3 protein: CASSLRAGYQLQIGYTF
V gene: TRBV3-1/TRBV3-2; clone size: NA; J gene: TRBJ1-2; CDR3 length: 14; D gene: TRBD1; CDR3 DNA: TGTGCCAGCGGTATGGGACAGGATAACTATGGCTACACCTTC; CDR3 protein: CASGMGQDNYGYTF
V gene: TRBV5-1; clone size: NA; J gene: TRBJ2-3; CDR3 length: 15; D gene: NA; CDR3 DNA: TGCGCCAGCAGCTCCGCGGGGGCAGGCCCAGATACGCAGTATTTT; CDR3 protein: CASSSAGAGPDTQYF
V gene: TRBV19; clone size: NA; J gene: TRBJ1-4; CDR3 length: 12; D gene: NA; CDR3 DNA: TGTGCCAGCAGCCATGATGGGGGAGGGCTGTTTTTT; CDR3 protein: CASSHDGGGLFF